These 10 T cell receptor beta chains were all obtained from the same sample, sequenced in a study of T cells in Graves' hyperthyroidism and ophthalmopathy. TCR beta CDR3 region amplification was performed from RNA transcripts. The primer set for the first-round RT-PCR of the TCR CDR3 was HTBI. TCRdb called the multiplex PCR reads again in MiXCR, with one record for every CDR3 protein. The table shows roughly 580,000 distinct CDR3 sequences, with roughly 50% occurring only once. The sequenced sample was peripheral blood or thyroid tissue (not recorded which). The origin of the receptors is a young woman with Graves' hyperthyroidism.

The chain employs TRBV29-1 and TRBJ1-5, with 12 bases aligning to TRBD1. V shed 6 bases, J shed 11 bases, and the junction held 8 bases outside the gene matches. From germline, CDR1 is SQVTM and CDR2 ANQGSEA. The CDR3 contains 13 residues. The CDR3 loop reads CSVGTGGAQTQHF. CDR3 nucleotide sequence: TGCAGCGTCGGGACAGGGGGCGCGCAGACCCAGCATTTT.

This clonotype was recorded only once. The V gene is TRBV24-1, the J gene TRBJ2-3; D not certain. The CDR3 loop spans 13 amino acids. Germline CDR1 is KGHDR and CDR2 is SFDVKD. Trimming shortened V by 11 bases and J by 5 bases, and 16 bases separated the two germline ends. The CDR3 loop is CAISTHPGDTQYF. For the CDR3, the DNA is TGTGCCATCAGCACTCACCCAGGAGATACGCAGTATTTT.

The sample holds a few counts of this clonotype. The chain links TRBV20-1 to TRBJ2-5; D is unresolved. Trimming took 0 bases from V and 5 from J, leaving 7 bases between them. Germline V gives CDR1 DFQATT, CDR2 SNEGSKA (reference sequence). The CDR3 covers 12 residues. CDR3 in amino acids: CSARENRETQYF. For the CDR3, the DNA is TGCAGTGCTAGAGAGAACCGTGAGACCCAGTACTTC.

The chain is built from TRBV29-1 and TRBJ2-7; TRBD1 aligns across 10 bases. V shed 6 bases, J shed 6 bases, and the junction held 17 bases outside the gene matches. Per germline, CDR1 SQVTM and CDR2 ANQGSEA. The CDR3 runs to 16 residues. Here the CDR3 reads CSVGGHRQGALGEQYF. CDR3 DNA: TGCAGCGTCGGAGGTCACAGACAGGGGGCTTTAGGCGAGCAGTACTTC.

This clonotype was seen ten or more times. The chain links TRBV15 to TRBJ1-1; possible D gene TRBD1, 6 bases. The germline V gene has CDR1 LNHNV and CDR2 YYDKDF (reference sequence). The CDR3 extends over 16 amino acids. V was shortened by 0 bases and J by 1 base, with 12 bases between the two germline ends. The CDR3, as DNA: TGTGCCACCAGCAGAGATAGGGGACATTCGAACACTGAAGCTTTCTTT. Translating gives CATSRDRGHSNTEAFF.

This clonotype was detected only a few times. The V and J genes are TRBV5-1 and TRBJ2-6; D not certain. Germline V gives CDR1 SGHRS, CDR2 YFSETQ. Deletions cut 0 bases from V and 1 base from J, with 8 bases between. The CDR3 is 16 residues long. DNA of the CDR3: TGCGCCAGCAGCTTGGGTAGACTTTCTGGGGCCAACGTCCTGACTTTC. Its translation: CASSLGRLSGANVLTF.

Written as DNA, the CDR3 is TGCAGTGCCGAACGACAGGAGAACACTGAAGCTTTCTTT. This sequence encodes CSAERQENTEAFF. The rearrangement joins TRBV20-1 to TRBJ1-1, with D possibly TRBD1 on 6 matching bases. The germline V and J ends were trimmed by 6 bases and 1 base, with 12 bases remaining between them. Germline CDR1 and CDR2: DFQATT and SNEGSKA (reference sequence). The CDR3 has 13 residues.

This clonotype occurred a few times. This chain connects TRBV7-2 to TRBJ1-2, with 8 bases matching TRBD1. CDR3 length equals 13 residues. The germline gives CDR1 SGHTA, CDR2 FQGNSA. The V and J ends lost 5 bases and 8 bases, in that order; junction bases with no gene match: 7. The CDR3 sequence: CASSHGTGLGYTF. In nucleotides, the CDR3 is TGTGCCAGCAGCCACGGGACAGGATTAGGCTACACCTTC.

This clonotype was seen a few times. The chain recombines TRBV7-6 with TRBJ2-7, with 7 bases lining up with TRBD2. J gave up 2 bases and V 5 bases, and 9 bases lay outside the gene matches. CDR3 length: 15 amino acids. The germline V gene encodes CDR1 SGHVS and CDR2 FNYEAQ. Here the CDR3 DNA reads TGTGCCAGCAGCAGAAGGGAGGGAACCGCCTACGAGCAGTACTTC. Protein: CASSRREGTAYEQYF.

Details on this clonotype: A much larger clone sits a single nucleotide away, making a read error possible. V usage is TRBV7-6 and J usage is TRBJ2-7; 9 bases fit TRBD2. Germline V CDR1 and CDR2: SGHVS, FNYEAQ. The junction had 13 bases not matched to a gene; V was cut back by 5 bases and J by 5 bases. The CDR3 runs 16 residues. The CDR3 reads CASSLTGLAGGHEQYF. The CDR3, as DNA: TGTGCCAGCAGCCTCACGGGACTAGCAGGCGGACACGAGCAGTACTTC.